The 19 T cell receptor beta chains below were found in one sample sequenced in a study of blood T cell repertoires in COVID-19. The data were produced by immunoSEQ multiplex PCR, yet TCRdb's version contains in-frame clones alone and is incomplete. This repertoire shows some 140,000 clones, about 70% found once; its top ten account for around 13%. What was sequenced was peripheral blood. Receptors were obtained from a man older than 75 with acute or convalescent COVID-19.

The chain couples TRBV11-3 to TRBJ1-1; the D gene is possibly TRBD1 (5 bases). The CDR3 has 13 residues. V was trimmed by 3 bases and J by 4 bases, leaving 9 bases between them. Germline CDR1 reads SGHNT; CDR2 reads YENEEA. In DNA form, the CDR3 reads TGTGCCAGCAGCTTGGGGGGGTTCACTGAAGCTTTCTTT. Its protein product is CASSLGGFTEAFF.

V gene TRBV11-3 combines with J gene TRBJ2-7; possibly TRBD1 for D (6 bases). V was pared by 0 bases and J by 5 bases, with 17 bases between. CDR3 length: 16 residues. The V gene's germline CDR1 is SGHNT and CDR2 YENEEA. CDR3 sequence: CASSLDPAGASNEQYF. CDR3 bases: TGTGCCAGCAGCTTAGATCCGGCAGGGGCCTCTAACGAGCAGTACTTC. Using reference TRBV11-3 and TRBJ2-7 for the parts outside the CDR3, the full variable domain is EAGVVQSPRYKIIEKKQPVAFWCNPISGHNTLYWYLQNLGQGPELLIRYENEEAVDDSQLPKDRFSAERLKGVDSTLKIQPAELGDSAVYLCASSLDPAGASNEQYFGPGTRLTVT.

V is TRBV28 and J is TRBJ2-7, with D possibly matching TRBD2 (6 bases). The ends were cut back, 6 bases at V and 0 bases at J, with 9 bases in the middle. This CDR3 spans 13 amino acids. Per the germline V gene, CDR1 is MDHEN and CDR2 is SYDVKM. CDR3 nucleotide sequence: TGTGCCAGCAGGGGGGGTTCCTCCTACGAGCAGTACTTC. Translating gives CASRGGSSYEQYF.

The chain uses TRBV18 and TRBJ2-3; 8 bases line up with TRBD1. This CDR3 has 14 amino acids. Germline values: CDR1 KGHSH, CDR2 LQKENI. After removal of 3 bases from V and 2 bases from J, the junction contained 1 base not matched to a gene. The CDR3 here is CASSPGQATDTQYF. DNA of the CDR3: TGTGCCAGCTCACCGGGACAGGCCACAGATACGCAGTATTTT.

This chain connects TRBV18 to TRBJ1-2, with D tentatively TRBD1 (6 bases). Looked up from germline, CDR1 is KGHSH and CDR2 is LQKENI. Between the trimmed V and J ends, which lost 6 bases and 7 bases, there was a span of 15 bases. This CDR3 is 13 amino acids long. For the CDR3, the DNA is TGTGCCAGCTCCCTCCCGGGGGGGCGTGGCTACACCTTC. Translating gives CASSLPGGRGYTF.

This chain connects TRBV7-2 to TRBJ2-7, with D possibly TRBD1 on 6 matching bases. This CDR3 region has 15 residues. The germline CDR1 and CDR2 sequences are SGHTA and FQGNSA. V lost 3 bases to trimming and J lost 2 bases, with 14 bases between them. The CDR3 coding sequence is TGTGCCAGCAGCTTCCAGGGGTCTACCGCCTACGAGCAGTACTTC. Its protein is CASSFQGSTAYEQYF.

V gene TRBV19 combines with J gene TRBJ2-3; the match to TRBD2 covers 8 bases. The CDR3 has 13 residues. Germline CDR1 and CDR2: LNHDA and SQIVND (reference sequence). The V segment lost 5 bases and the J segment 5 bases; nucleotides outside the gene matches: 3. CDR3 amino acids: CASSGTRGDTQYF. The CDR3 DNA follows: TGTGCCAGTAGTGGGACTAGAGGAGATACGCAGTATTTT.

The rearrangement links TRBV2 to TRBJ1-5; D might be TRBD1 (6 bases). V lost 6 bases and J 1 base, leaving 13 bases between the germline ends. Looked up from germline, CDR1 is SNHLY and CDR2 is FYNNEI. This CDR3 comprises 15 residues. The CDR3 loop is CASRGGLGSNQPQHF. CDR3 coding DNA: TGTGCCAGCAGGGGGGGGCTGGGCAGCAATCAGCCCCAGCATTTT.

The rearrangement uses TRBV5-1 and TRBJ2-3; weak D call: TRBD2 (6 bases). The germline V gene encodes CDR1 SGHRS and CDR2 YFSETQ. The CDR3 sequence is 15 residues long. V shed 5 bases and J shed 0 bases, with 13 bases lying between them. The CDR3 protein is CASSYGAGSTDTQYF. In nucleotides, the CDR3 is TGCGCCAGCAGTTACGGAGCGGGTAGCACAGATACGCAGTATTTT.

This chain connects TRBV3-1 (or the pseudogene TRBV3-2) to TRBJ1-5; D may be TRBD1 (6 bases). The CDR3 length is 12 residues. Germline-derived CDR1 and CDR2 are LGHDT and YNNKEL (reference sequence). Deletions cut 4 bases from V and 5 bases from J, with 6 bases between. The chain's CDR3 is CASSRQDQPQHF. CDR3 coding DNA: TGTGCCAGCAGCCGACAGGATCAGCCCCAGCATTTT.

The chain is built from TRBV12-5 and TRBJ2-2; 10 bases line up with TRBD2. The ends lost 1 base at V and 7 bases at J; junction bases unmatched: 0. The CDR3 has 14 residues. Germline V gene sequence: CDR1 LGHNT, CDR2 FRNRAP. CDR3 bases: TGTGCTAGTGGTTTGGGGACTAGCGGCGGGGAGCTGTTTTTT. Translation gives CASGLGTSGGELFF.

The V call is TRBV2, the J call TRBJ2-3; 9 positions agree with TRBD2. V lost 7 bases and J lost 0; bases outside the gene matches: 2. Germline CDR1 and CDR2: SNHLY and FYNNEI. The CDR3 contains 14 residues. The CDR3 coding sequence is TGTGCCAGCAAGCTAGCGGGGAGCACAGATACGCAGTATTTT. This codes for CASKLAGSTDTQYF.

The chain couples TRBV19 to TRBJ2-2; 7 nucleotides align to TRBD2. The CDR3 covers 14 residues. The germline V gene has CDR1 LNHDA and CDR2 SQIVND (reference sequence). J was trimmed by 5 bases and V by 3 bases; bases with no gene match: 3. The CDR3 region has the DNA TGTGCCAGTAGTATTGACGGGGGGACCGGGGAGCTGTTTTTT. Translation gives CASSIDGGTGELFF.

The genes are TRBV2 and TRBJ1-6; D is possibly TRBD1 (6 bases). The CDR3 sequence is 12 residues long. V shed 6 bases and J shed 11 bases, with 11 bases lying between them. Germline CDR1 SNHLY, CDR2 FYNNEI. The DNA of the CDR3 is TGTGCCAGCAGGGACAGCACAACACCCCTCCACTTT. Translating gives CASRDSTTPLHF.

About this clone: The same CDR3 arises from other DNA sequences in this sample as well. This rearrangement joins TRBV9 to TRBJ1-5, with 10 nucleotides matching TRBD1. The CDR3 consists of 15 residues. Germline assignment: CDR1 SGDLS and CDR2 YYNGEE. J was trimmed by 2 bases and V by 4 bases; bases with no gene match: 3. The CDR3 region is CASSPGTGGNQPQHF. In DNA form, the CDR3 reads TGTGCCAGCAGCCCTGGGACAGGGGGCAATCAGCCCCAGCATTTT.

This clone was detected once. The V gene is TRBV5-6, the J gene TRBJ2-7; D remains ambiguous. The germline V and J ends were trimmed by 0 bases and 2 bases, with 3 bases remaining between them. CDR1 and CDR2 (germline): SGHDT, YYEEEE. The CDR3 has 12 residues. This CDR3 reads CASSLAAYEQYF. CDR3 nucleotide sequence: TGTGCCAGCAGCTTGGCCGCCTACGAGCAGTACTTC.

This clone has a handful of counts. Other nucleotide sequences from this sample produce the same CDR3. The V gene is TRBV7-3, the J gene TRBJ2-4; 11 bases are a match to TRBD1. Trimming took 5 bases from V and 8 from J; bases not matched to a gene: 5. Germline V CDR1 and CDR2: SGHTA, FQGTGA. CDR3 size: 14 residues. CDR3 region: CASSPGQGAYIQYF. The CDR3 region has the DNA TGTGCCAGCAGCCCCGGACAGGGGGCATACATTCAGTACTTC.

The chain combines TRBV19 with TRBJ1-5, with unresolved D. Trimming took off 3 bases at V and 5 bases at J, with 11 bases between the two ends. Per germline, CDR1 LNHDA and CDR2 SQIVND (reference sequence). The CDR3 runs to 14 residues. The CDR3 is CASSMSQFDQPQHF. The CDR3 coding sequence is TGTGCCAGTAGTATGTCACAGTTTGATCAGCCCCAGCATTTT.

J is TRBJ2-3 and V is TRBV6-2 or TRBV6-3, with TRBD2 identical over 9 bases. The CDR3 is made up of 18 amino acids. Germline V gives CDR1 MNHEY, CDR2 SVGEGT. J was trimmed by 7 bases and V by 3 bases; bases with no gene match: 17. This CDR3 reads CASSYGSSGALLRYTQYF. In nucleotides, the CDR3 is TGTGCCAGCAGTTATGGGTCTAGCGGGGCCCTGCTGAGATATACGCAGTATTTT.